This note documents a single T cell receptor beta chain sequence. Antigen: not known. A much larger clone lies a single base off, so this may be a read error. The data originate from a study of post-analysis software for immune sequencing data. Study results and limitations: Controls had lower frequencies than patients of a handful of TRBV segments, which included TRBV5-6, TRBV5-1 and TRBV20-1.

This CDR3 region has 14 residues. Germline V gives CDR1 SEHNR, CDR2 FQNEAQ (reference sequence). Trimming pared 5 bases from V and 5 bases from J, leaving 16 bases between. cDNA libraries for TCR beta contained unique molecular identifiers. Some 500,000 cDNA molecules were obtained per 1 to 10 million input T cells. TCRdb re-called the PCR reads with MiXCR, one entry per CDR3 protein. Of under 200,000 distinct CDR3 sequences in the sample, 29% are singletons; the top ten hold less than 4%. V is TRBV7-9 and J is TRBJ2-7; either TRBD1 or TRBD2 may fit D (5 bases each). Sequencing was carried out using blood. The TCR originated in a girl aged 2 to 17 with multiple sclerosis. The CDR3 here is CASSDGIGVDEQYF. The CDR3, as DNA: TGTGCCAGCAGCGACGGGATAGGGGTTGACGAGCAGTACTTC.